This T cell receptor beta chain was documented in a study of blood T cell repertoires in COVID-19. Study-level information: COVID-19 samples, acute and convalescent, were from the United States, Italy and Spain. T cells, B-cell-depleted T cells, or PBMCs supplied cDNA or gDNA.

Clones were sequenced by immunoSEQ multiplex PCR, and TCRdb holds only the in-frame ones, with some missing. The sample records approximately 70,000 clones, roughly 80% being singletons. After removal of 8 bases from V and 0 bases from J, the junction contained 6 bases not matched to a gene. Germline CDR1 is MNHEY and CDR2 is SVGAGI. The CDR3 has 15 amino acids. The rearrangement joins TRBV6-5 to TRBJ1-5; 8 bases align to TRBD1. Sequences were obtained from peripheral blood. The clonotype comes from an elderly woman with acute or convalescent COVID-19. CDR3 protein: CASLGQVYSNQPQHF. Written as DNA, the CDR3 is TGTGCCAGCCTGGGACAGGTGTATAGCAATCAGCCCCAGCATTTT.